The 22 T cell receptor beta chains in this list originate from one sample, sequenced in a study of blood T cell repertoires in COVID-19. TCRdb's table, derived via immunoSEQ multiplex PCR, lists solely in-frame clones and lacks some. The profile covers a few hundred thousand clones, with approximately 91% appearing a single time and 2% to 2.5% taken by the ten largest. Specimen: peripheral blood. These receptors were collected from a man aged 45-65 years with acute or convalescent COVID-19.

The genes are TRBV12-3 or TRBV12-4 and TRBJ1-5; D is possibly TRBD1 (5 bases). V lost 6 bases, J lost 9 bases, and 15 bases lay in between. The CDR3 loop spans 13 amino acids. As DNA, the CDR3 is TGTGCCAGCAGCCTGGGGGGGTTCGCGCCCCAGCATTTT. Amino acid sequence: CASSLGGFAPQHF.

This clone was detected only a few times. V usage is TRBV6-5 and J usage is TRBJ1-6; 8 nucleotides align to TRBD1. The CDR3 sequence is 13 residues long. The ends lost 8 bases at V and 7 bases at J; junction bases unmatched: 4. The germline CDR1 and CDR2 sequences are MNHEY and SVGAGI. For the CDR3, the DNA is TGTGCCAGCGAGGGACAGGCCAATTCACCCCTCCACTTT. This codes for CASEGQANSPLHF.

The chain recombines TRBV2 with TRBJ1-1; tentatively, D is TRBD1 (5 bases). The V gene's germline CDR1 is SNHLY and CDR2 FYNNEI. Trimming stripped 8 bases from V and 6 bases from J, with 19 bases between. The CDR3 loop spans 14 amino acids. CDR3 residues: CASVGPGWVAEAFF. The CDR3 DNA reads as TGTGCCAGCGTAGGTCCAGGGTGGGTGGCTGAAGCTTTCTTT.

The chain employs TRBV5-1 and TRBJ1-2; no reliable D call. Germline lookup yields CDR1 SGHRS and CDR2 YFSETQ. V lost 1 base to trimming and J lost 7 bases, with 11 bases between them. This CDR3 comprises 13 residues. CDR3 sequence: CASSLTALSGYTF. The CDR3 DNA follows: TGCGCCAGCAGCTTGACCGCCTTGAGTGGCTACACCTTC.

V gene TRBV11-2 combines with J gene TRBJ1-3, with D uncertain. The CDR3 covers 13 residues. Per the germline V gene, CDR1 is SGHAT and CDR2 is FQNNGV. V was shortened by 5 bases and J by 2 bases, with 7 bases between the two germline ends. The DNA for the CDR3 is TGTGCCAGCAGCCCACAGCCTGGAAACACCATATATTTT. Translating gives CASSPQPGNTIYF. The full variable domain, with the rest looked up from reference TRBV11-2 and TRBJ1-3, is EAGVAQSPRYKIIEKRQSVAFWCNPISGHATLYWYQQILGQGPKLLIQFQNNGVVDDSQLPKDRFSAERLKGVDSTLKIQPAKLEDSAVYLCASSPQPGNTIYFGEGSWLTVV.

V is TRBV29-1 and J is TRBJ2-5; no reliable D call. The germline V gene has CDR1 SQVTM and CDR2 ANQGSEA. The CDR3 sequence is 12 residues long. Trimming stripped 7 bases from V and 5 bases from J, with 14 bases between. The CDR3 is CSGKEAQETQYF. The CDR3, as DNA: TGCAGCGGGAAAGAGGCGCAGGAGACCCAGTACTTC.

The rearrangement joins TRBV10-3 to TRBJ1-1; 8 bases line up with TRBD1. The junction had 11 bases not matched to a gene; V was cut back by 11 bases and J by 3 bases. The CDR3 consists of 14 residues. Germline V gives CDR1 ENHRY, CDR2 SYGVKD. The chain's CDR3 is CALRQGSSDTEAFF. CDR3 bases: TGTGCCTTACGACAGGGGAGCTCTGACACTGAAGCTTTCTTT.

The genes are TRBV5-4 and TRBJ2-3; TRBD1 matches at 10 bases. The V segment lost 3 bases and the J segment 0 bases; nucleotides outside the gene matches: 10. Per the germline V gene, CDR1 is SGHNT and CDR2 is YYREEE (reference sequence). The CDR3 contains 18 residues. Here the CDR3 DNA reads TGTGCCAGCAGCTACCCGGGACAGGGGACGTCTAGCACAGATACGCAGTATTTT. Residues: CASSYPGQGTSSTDTQYF.

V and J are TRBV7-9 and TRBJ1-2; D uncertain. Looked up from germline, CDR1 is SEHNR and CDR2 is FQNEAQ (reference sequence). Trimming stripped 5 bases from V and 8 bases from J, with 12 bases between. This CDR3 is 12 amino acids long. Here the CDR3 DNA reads TGTGCCAGCAGCCCTCAGGATCAGGGCTACACCTTC. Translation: CASSPQDQGYTF.

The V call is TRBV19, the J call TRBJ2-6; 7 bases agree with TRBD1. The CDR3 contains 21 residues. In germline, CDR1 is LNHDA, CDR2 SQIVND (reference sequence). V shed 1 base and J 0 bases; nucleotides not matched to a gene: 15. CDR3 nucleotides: TGTGCCAGTAGTATAGCCACCCCCCTCGGACAGGATTCCTCTGGGGCCAACGTCCTGACTTTC. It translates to CASSIATPLGQDSSGANVLTF.

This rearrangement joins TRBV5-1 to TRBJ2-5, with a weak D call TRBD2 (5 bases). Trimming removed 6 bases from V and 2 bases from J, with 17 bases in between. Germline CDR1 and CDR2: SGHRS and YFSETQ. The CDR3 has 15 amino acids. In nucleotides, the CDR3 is TGCGCCAGCACTTCCGAGGGTGGCCCACAAGAGACCCAGTACTTC. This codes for CASTSEGGPQETQYF.

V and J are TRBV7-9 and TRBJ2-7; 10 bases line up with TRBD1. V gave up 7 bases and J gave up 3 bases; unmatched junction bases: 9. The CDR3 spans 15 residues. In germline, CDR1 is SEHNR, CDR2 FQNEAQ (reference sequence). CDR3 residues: CASMLGQGGIYEQYF. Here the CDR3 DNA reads TGTGCCAGCATGCTCGGACAGGGGGGTATCTACGAGCAGTACTTC. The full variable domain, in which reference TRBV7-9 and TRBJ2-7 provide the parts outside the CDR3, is DTGVSQNPRHKITKRGQNVTFRCDPISEHNRLYWYRQTLGQGPEFLTYFQNEAQLEKSRLLSDRFSAERPKGSFSTLEIQRTEQGDSAMYLCASMLGQGGIYEQYFGPGTRLTVT.

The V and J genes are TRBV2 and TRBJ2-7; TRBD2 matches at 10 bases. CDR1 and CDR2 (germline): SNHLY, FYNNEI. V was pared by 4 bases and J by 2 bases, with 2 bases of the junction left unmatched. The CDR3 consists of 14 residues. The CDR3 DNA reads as TGTGCCAGCAGTGCTAGCGGGGGACCCTACGAGCAGTACTTC. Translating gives CASSASGGPYEQYF. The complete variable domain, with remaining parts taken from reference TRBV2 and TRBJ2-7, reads EPEVTQTPSHQVTQMGQEVILRCVPISNHLYFYWYRQILGQKVEFLVSFYNNEISEKSEIFDDQFSVERPDGSNFTLKIRSTKLEDSAMYFCASSASGGPYEQYFGPGTRLTVT.

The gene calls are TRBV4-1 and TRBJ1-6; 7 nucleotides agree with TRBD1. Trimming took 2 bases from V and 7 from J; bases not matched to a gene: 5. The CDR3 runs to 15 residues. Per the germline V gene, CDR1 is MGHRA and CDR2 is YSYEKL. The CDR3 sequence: CASSQSDRENSPLHF. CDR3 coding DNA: TGCGCCAGCAGCCAATCCGACAGGGAAAATTCACCCCTCCACTTT.

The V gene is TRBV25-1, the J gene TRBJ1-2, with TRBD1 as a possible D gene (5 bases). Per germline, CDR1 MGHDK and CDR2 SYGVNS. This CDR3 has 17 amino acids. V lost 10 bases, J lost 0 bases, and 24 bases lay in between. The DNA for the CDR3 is TGTGCCACGCTGGGGCTGGGGAAATACAAATCTAACTATGGCTACACCTTC. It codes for CATLGLGKYKSNYGYTF.

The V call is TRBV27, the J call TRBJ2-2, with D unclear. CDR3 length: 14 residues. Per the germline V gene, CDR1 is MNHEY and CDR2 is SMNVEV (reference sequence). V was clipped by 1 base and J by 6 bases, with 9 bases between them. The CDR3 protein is CASSLYPSAGELFF. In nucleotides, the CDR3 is TGTGCCAGCAGTTTATATCCCTCCGCCGGGGAGCTGTTTTTT.

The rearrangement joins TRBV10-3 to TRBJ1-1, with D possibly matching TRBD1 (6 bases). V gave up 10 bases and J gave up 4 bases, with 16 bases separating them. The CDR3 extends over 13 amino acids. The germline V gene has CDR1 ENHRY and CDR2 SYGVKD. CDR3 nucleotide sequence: TGTGCCACCCTTTGGGGGCGCGGCACTGAAGCTTTCTTT. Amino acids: CATLWGRGTEAFF.

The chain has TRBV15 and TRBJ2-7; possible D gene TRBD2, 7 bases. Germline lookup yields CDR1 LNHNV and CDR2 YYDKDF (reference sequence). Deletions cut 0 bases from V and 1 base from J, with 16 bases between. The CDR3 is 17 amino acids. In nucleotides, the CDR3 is TGTGCCACCAGCAGAGATACGCGGGGGCCCAAGTCCTACGAGCAGTACTTC. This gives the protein CATSRDTRGPKSYEQYF.

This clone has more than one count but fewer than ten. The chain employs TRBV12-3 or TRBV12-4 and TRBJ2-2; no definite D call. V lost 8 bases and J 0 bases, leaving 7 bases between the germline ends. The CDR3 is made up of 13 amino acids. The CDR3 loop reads CASRHSNTGELFF. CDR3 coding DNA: TGTGCCAGCCGACATTCGAACACCGGGGAGCTGTTTTTT.

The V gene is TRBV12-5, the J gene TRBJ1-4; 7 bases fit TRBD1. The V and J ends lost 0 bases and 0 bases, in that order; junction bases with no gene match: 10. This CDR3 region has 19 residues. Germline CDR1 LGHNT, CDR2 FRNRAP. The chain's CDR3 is CASGLVLGQVSATNEKLFF. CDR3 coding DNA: TGTGCTAGTGGTTTGGTACTTGGACAGGTATCTGCAACTAATGAAAAACTGTTTTTT.

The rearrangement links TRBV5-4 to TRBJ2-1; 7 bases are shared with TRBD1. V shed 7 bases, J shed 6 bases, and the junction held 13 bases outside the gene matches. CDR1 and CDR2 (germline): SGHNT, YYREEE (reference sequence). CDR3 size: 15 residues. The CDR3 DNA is TGTGCCAGCGGTCAAGGGGGCGGTATATTCAATGAGCAGTTCTTC. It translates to CASGQGGGIFNEQFF.

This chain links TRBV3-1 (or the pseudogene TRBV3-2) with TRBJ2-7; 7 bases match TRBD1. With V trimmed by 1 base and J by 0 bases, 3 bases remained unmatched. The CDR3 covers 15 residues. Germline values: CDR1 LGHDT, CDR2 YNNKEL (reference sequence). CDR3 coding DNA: TGTGCCAGCAGCCAAGTTAGGGGGCCCTCCTACGAGCAGTACTTC. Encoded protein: CASSQVRGPSYEQYF.